This T cell receptor (beta chain) was captured by sequencing in a study of blood T cell repertoires in COVID-19. CDR1 and CDR2 (germline): SGHRS, YFSETQ. V lost 4 bases and J 7 bases, leaving 17 bases between the germline ends. The CDR3 is 14 residues long. Per the original data handling: Quantification of nucleated cells was approximated via reference gene primer amplification. Here immunoSEQ multiplex PCR was the method, and the copy in TCRdb shows in-frame clones only, minus some. V, J and clone size are those of that table, while D and trimming were read from the DNA. The repertoire consists of roughly 440,000 clones, with about 91% occurring once and the leading ten covering approximately 12%.

The TCR originated in a woman between 45 and 65 years old with COVID-19, enrolled during active disease. The chain joins TRBV5-1 to TRBJ1-1, with D tentatively TRBD1 (5 bases). The sample consisted of peripheral blood. DNA of the CDR3: TGCGCCAGCAGCGGATCGAGTAGGGGTGGTGAAGCTTTCTTT. Translated, it gives CASSGSSRGGEAFF. The whole variable domain, remainder taken from reference TRBV5-1 and TRBJ1-1, is KAGVTQTPRYLIKTRGQQVTLSCSPISGHRSVSWYQQTPGQGLQFLFEYFSETQRNKGNFPGRFSGRQFSNSRSEMNVSTLELGDSALYLCASSGSSRGGEAFFGQGTRLTVV.